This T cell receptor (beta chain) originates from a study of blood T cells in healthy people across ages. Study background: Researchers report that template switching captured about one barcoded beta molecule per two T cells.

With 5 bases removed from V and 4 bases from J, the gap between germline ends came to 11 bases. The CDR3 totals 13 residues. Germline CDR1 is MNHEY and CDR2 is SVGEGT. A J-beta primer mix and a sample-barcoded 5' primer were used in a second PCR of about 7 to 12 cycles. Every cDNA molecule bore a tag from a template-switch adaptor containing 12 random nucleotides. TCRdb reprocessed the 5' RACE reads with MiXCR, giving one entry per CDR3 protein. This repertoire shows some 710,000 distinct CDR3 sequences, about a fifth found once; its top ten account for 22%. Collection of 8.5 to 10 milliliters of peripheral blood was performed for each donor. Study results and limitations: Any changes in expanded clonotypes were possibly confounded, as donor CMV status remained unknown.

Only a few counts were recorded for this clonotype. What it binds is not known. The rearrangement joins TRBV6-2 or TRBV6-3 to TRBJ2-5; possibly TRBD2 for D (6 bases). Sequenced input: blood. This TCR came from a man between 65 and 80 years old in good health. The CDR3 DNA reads TGTGCCAGCAGTGGGGGGACCCGAGAGACCCAGTACTTC. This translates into CASSGGTRETQYF.